This TCR beta chain is from a study of T cell responses to AZD1222 COVID-19 vaccine (dated by TCRdb to about 2021). About the study as a whole: AZD1222 recipients whose second dose came at about 4 weeks and those whose second dose came at about 12 weeks were combined into one group, since spike-specific TCR depth and breadth did not differ between the two schedules. A total of about 230 trial participants underwent TCR sequencing, of whom around 200 received two doses of AZD1222 and around 25 received two doses of the MenACWY control vaccine. Trial participants were enrolled by age into 18-55, 56-69 and 70-plus year subgroups, with about 150, 28 and 57 TCR-sequenced participants respectively. Study-wide findings and limitations: CD4 TCRs associated with the vaccine covered the entire spike protein, and the dominant responses were in regions 160-218 and 743-854. The 56-69-year group was small, and its depth increase did not reach significance, likely because of low power. Only six or seven AZD1222 recipients were SARS-CoV-2 seropositive at baseline, limiting conclusions about previously exposed vaccinees. Because no day 14 peak-response samples were available, the repertoires could be characterized only after the peak T cell response. Spike-specific TCR breadth and depth rose significantly after two AZD1222 doses compared with day 0 and with MenACWY recipients. Epitopes outside the regions mutated in the B.1.351 and B.1.1.7 variants were reportedly recognized by nearly half of the unique spike-specific TCRs. Participants were mostly white British, with more females than males. The authors suggested clonal diversity may have been underestimated.

The CDR3 regions of human TCRbeta chains were analyzed by immunosequencing. The original methods were these. TCRs in the repertoires were matched against a reference library of SARS-CoV-2-specific TCRs that had been generated with the MIRA antigen-specificity platform. Breadth was defined as the fraction of unique TCRs that were SARS-CoV-2-associated. Depth was defined as the fraction of total T cells that were SARS-CoV-2-associated. Each spike-specific TCR was assigned to its reactive spike region and to a CD4 or CD8 class using the MIRA data. Log10-transformed breadth and depth values were compared by one-way ANOVA with Sidak's multiple comparisons tests. TCRdb's version of the immuneACCESS table is confined to in-frame rearrangements and falls short of the full clone set. An unresolved V gene accounts for under half of the shortfall where checked; the remainder is of unknown origin. V, J and clone size were drawn from that table, and D and trimming were deduced from the DNA. The sample table contains over 150,000 clones; only one count was recorded for approximately 90% of them. 2% to 3% of the sample rests with the top ten.

V is pared back by 2 bases and J by 5 bases, with 15 bases lying between the germline termini. The germline V gene encodes CDR1 SGHVS and CDR2 FQNEAQ. The CDR3 spans 16 residues, from the cysteine through the phenylalanine. The read is trimmed to its CDR3 DNA, 48 bases read in frame from base 1. The intended sense of this specimen's time point label: baseline before first vaccination. Vaccinee samples came from UK trials COV001 and COV002, including a single-blind randomized controlled phase 2/3 trial of AZD1222 (ChAdOx1 nCoV-19) in healthy adults. For TCRbeta chain sequencing, PBMC samples from trial participants were taken at day 0 and at day 28 after the second dose. A word on this clone: Its antigen has not been determined. No much larger clonotype is one base removed from it; base qualities were not supplied.

The sequence came from an adult in good health. The material sequenced was peripheral blood, taken on day 0 of AZD1222 vaccination. The chain employs TRBV7-8 and TRBJ2-2; the D gene is perhaps TRBD1, on 5 matching bases. DNA sequence: TGTGCCAGCAGCTTAAGGATGGCTGGGGCGACCGGGGAGCTGTTTTTT. Translated, it reads CASSLRMAGATGELFF. The CDR3, completed at both ends by the reference TRBV7-8 and TRBJ2-2 genes, gives the full variable domain GAGVSQSPRYKVAKRGQDVALRCDPISGHVSLFWYQQALGQGPEFLTYFQNEAQLDKSGLPSDRFFAERPEGSVSTLKIQRTQQEDSAVYLCASSLRMAGATGELFFGEGSRLTVL.